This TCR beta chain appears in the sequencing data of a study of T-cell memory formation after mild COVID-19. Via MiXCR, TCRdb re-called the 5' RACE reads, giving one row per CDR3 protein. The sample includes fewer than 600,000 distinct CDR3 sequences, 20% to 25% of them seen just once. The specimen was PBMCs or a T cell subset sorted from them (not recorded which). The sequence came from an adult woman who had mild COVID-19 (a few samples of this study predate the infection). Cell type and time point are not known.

The CDR3 bases are TGTGCCAGCAGTCCGGCTTCGCTTGCCCCTAAGTTCTTC. Encoded protein: CASSPASLAPKFF. V gene TRBV25-1 combines with J gene TRBJ2-1; no reliable D call. Germline V gene lookup returns CDR1 MGHDK and CDR2 SYGVNS. Trimming removed 5 bases from V and 14 bases from J, with 19 bases in between. The CDR3 loop spans 13 amino acids.